These T cell receptor beta chains were read from a single sample in a study of patients and donors after allogeneic stem cell transplantation. MiXCR was run by TCRdb on the RT-PCR reads, yielding one entry per CDR3 protein. The table lists about a million distinct CDR3 sequences, about a sixth of them singletons. The specimen sequenced was blood, either unsorted or a sorted T cell fraction (not recorded which). The source of these receptors is a human donor who was either an allogeneic HSCT recipient or a stem cell or donor lymphocyte infusion donor (not recorded which). It is not recorded whose cells these are; they may come from a transplant donor. CDR3s include the opening cysteine and the closing phenylalanine or tryptophan. Fields, in order: clone size, V gene, D gene, J gene, CDR3 DNA, CDR3 protein. The D gene is left open where the match is weak. Expanded clones are given a class, and other clones once, few, many or no size at all.

>-|TRBV7-9|-|TRBJ1-2
TGTGCCAGCAGCTTACTTGGGGGACGGGGGTATGGCTACACCTTC
CASSLLGGRGYGYTF
>-|TRBV12-3/TRBV12-4|-|TRBJ2-2
TGTGCCAGCAGTTTAACCCAGGGGCATACCGGGGAGCTGTTTTTT
CASSLTQGHTGELFF
>few|TRBV4-3|TRBD2|TRBJ2-2
TGCGCCAGCAGCCAAGACCCTAGCGGGGGCGCGAACACCGGGGAGCTGTTTTTT
CASSQDPSGGANTGELFF
>few|TRBV29-1|-|TRBJ2-1
TGCATCTTCCACCGCCTAGAGTCCTACAATGAGCAGTTCTTC
CIFHRLESYNEQFF
>few|TRBV5-1|-|TRBJ1-1
TGCGCCAGCAGCTTGGCCGAGGGGGGGAGCACTGAAGCTTTCTTT
CASSLAEGGSTEAFF
>few|TRBV6-5|TRBD1|TRBJ1-3
TGTGCCAGCAGTTTACGTCCGGGACAGGGAACAAGAAACACCATATATTTT
CASSLRPGQGTRNTIYF
>-|TRBV6-1|-|TRBJ1-5
TGTGCCAGCAGAGACGGACGGGCGGTTGGTACCCAGCATTTT
CASRDGRAVGTQHF
>-|TRBV12-3/TRBV12-4|-|TRBJ1-2
TGTGCCAGCAGTATGCCGGGAAAAAAGCCAGCTGGCTACACCTTC
CASSMPGKKPAGYTF
>few|TRBV21-1|-|TRBJ2-7
TGTGCCAGCAGAGAGACCGGACCAAACTACGAGCAGTACTTC
CASRETGPNYEQYF
>few|TRBV12-3/TRBV12-4|-|TRBJ2-5
TGTGCCAGCAGTTTATTGTACGGGATGAGAGAGACCCAGTACTTC
CASSLLYGMRETQYF
>few|TRBV4-1|-|TRBJ1-1
TGCGCCAGCAGCCATGCCCCCGGGCCGAGGGAGAACACTGAAGCTTTCTTT
CASSHAPGPRENTEAFF
>few|TRBV20-1|-|TRBJ1-1
TGCAGTGCTAGAGTTCCAGGGATGAACACTGAAGCTTTCTTT
CSARVPGMNTEAFF
>-|TRBV2|-|TRBJ1-1
TGTGCCAGCAGTGAAGCGCTCAGAACTGAAGCTTTCTTT
CASSEALRTEAFF
>-|TRBV6-5|TRBD1|TRBJ2-1
TGTGCCAGCAGTTACGCATGGACAGGGTCTCAGCGGAATGAGCAGTTCTTC
CASSYAWTGSQRNEQFF
>-|TRBV5-1|-|TRBJ2-3
TGCGCCAGCAGCTTGGTTGAGACCGGGGAGACAGATACGCAGTATTTT
CASSLVETGETDTQYF
>many|TRBV6-5|-|TRBJ1-1
TGTGCCAGCAGTTACTCATCCTTGGGGAACACTGAAGCTTTCTTT
CASSYSSLGNTEAFF
>few|TRBV6-1|-|TRBJ1-1
TGTGCCAGCAGCTCCCGGACCCTGAACACTGAAGCTTTCTTT
CASSSRTLNTEAFF
>-|TRBV12-3/TRBV12-4|-|TRBJ1-2
TGTGCCAGTACCCCGGACAGCTTCTATGGCTACACCTTC
CASTPDSFYGYTF
>-|TRBV3-1|TRBD2|TRBJ2-7
TGTGCCAGCAGCCAAGCGGGTCGGGAGGGATCCTACGAGCAGTACTTC
CASSQAGREGSYEQYF
>few|TRBV11-2|-|TRBJ2-5
TGTGCCAGCAGGTTCCGGGACTCCAAAGAGACCCAGTACTTC
CASRFRDSKETQYF
>few|TRBV7-9|TRBD2|TRBJ2-1
TGTGCCAGCAGCTCTCTAGCGGGACGATCTTTCAATGAGCAGTTCTTC
CASSSLAGRSFNEQFF
>-|TRBV5-4|-|TRBJ1-4
TGTGCCAGCACCTTTGGGGCCGGTGAAAAACTGTTTTTT
CASTFGAGEKLFF